These 30 T cell receptor beta chains were all obtained from the same sample, sequenced in a study of blood T cells in healthy people across ages. Using a J-beta primer mix together with a sample-barcoded 5' primer, a second PCR was run for roughly 7 to 11 cycles. TCRdb reprocessed the 5' RACE reads with MiXCR, giving one entry per CDR3 protein. Among about 1.1 million distinct CDR3 sequences, more than 30% were seen once, and the ten largest hold less than 15%. Sample: blood. The receptors were sampled from a man aged 18-30 years in good health.

This clonotype was observed a handful of times. The V gene is TRBV6-5, the J gene TRBJ2-5; D is unresolved. V was trimmed by 2 bases and J by 1 base, leaving 8 bases between them. Germline CDR1 and CDR2: MNHEY and SVGAGI. There are 14 residues in the CDR3. The CDR3 DNA sequence: TGTGCCAGCAGTTACGCTAGAGGCCAAGAGACCCAGTACTTC. It yields the protein CASSYARGQETQYF.

This clonotype was observed a handful of times. The rearrangement uses TRBV21-1 and TRBJ2-1; TRBD1, the D gene given by the table, was not confirmed from the DNA. TRBV21-1 is noted as a pseudogene. This CDR3 region has 13 residues. The CDR3 loop is CASSEPLFRDTFF. The CDR3 nucleotides read TGTGCCAGCAGCGAGCCCTTATTCCGGGACACGTTCTTC.

The rearrangement joins TRBV7-6 to TRBJ1-4; D gene unclear. This CDR3 contains 15 residues. The ends were cut back, 2 bases at V and 0 bases at J, with 7 bases in the middle. Germline V gene data show CDR1 as SGHVS and CDR2 as FNYEAQ. The CDR3 DNA is TGTGCCAGCAGCTTAAGTACCGCAACTAATGAAAAACTGTTTTTT. It is translated as CASSLSTATNEKLFF.

Regarding this clonotype: An end of the junction differs from the germline gene, which may be a read error. In nucleotides, the CDR3 is TGTGCCGGCAGTTACCCGAAAGCGGGAGACTATTCCGGTGAGCAGTTCTTC. Its protein is CAGSYPKAGDYSGEQFF. The chain carries TRBV6-2 or TRBV6-3 and TRBJ2-1; 8 bases align to TRBD2. The length of the CDR3 is 17 residues. Germline CDR1 MNHEY, CDR2 SVGEGT.

This chain joins TRBV20-1 and TRBJ2-1; D ambiguous. V lost 5 bases and J lost 5, with 10 bases in between. CDR1 DFQATT and CDR2 SNEGSKA come from the germline V gene (reference sequence). This CDR3 is built from 12 residues. CDR3 coding DNA: TGCAGTGCTGAGGTCACGGACAATGAGCAGTTCTTC. This codes for CSAEVTDNEQFF.

V usage is TRBV30 and J usage is TRBJ1-1; the D gene is possibly TRBD1 (5 bases). V was shortened by 3 bases and J by 0 bases, with 11 bases between the two germline ends. This CDR3 has 14 amino acids. Germline lookup yields CDR1 GTSNPN and CDR2 SVGIG (reference sequence). CDR3 residues: CAWRDIGLNTEAFF. In nucleotides, the CDR3 is TGTGCCTGGAGGGACATCGGGTTGAACACTGAAGCTTTCTTT.

Many counts were recorded for this clonotype. The rearrangement joins TRBV2 to TRBJ2-1; possible D gene TRBD2, 5 bases. The CDR3 runs to 12 residues. Deletions cut 10 bases from V and 5 bases from J, with 12 bases between. Germline V gene lookup returns CDR1 SNHLY and CDR2 FYNNEI. CDR3 sequence: CATYLAHNEQFF. The CDR3 coding sequence is TGTGCCACCTATCTAGCCCACAATGAGCAGTTCTTC.

The rearrangement links TRBV12-3 or TRBV12-4 to TRBJ1-6; D is unclear. V was shortened by 8 bases and J by 7 bases, with 12 bases between the two germline ends. CDR3 length: 13 residues. The CDR3 loop is CASSQAQNSPLHF. Written as DNA, the CDR3 is TGTGCCAGCTCTCAAGCCCAAAATTCACCCCTCCACTTT.

About this clonotype: A much bigger clone sits one base away, suggesting this may be a read error. The chain carries TRBV12-3 or TRBV12-4 and TRBJ2-1, with D tentatively TRBD2 (7 bases). CDR3 length: 15 residues. CDR3 loop: CPSSLGGARYNEQFF. The CDR3 bases are TGTCCCAGCAGTTTGGGGGGGGCCCGGTACAATGAGCAGTTCTTC.

With respect to this clonotype: A much more abundant neighbour one base away suggests this may be a read error. The V gene is TRBV6-1, the J gene TRBJ2-3; no clear D. The length of the CDR3 is 13 residues. CDR1 and CDR2 (germline): MNHNS, SASEGT. Trimming shortened V by 6 bases and J by 0 bases, and 7 bases separated the two germline ends. The CDR3 reads CASREDSTDTQYF. The CDR3 nucleotides are TGTGCCAGCAGAGAGGACAGCACAGATACGCAGTATTTT.

V gene TRBV4-3 combines with J gene TRBJ2-7, with D perhaps matching TRBD2 (5 bases). V was cut by 4 bases and J by 1 base, with 8 bases left in between. CDR3 size: 13 residues. Germline V gene data show CDR1 as LGHNA and CDR2 as YSLEER. CDR3 loop: CASSPGESYEQYF. The CDR3 DNA reads TGCGCCAGCAGCCCTGGGGAGTCCTACGAGCAGTACTTC.

This clonotype has more than one count but fewer than ten. The chain links TRBV25-1 to TRBJ1-1; D may be TRBD1 (6 bases). The CDR3 covers 15 residues. CDR1 and CDR2 from the germline V gene are MGHDK and SYGVNS. The germline V and J ends were trimmed by 1 base and 4 bases, with 13 bases remaining between them. The CDR3 nucleotides are TGTGCCAGCAGTGAATCCACAGGGATGGGCACTGAAGCTTTCTTT. Translated, it gives CASSESTGMGTEAFF.

The chain recombines TRBV5-1 with TRBJ2-3; no reliable D call. Germline V gives CDR1 SGHRS, CDR2 YFSETQ. This CDR3 has 11 residues. Trimming took off 7 bases at V and 2 bases at J, with 5 bases between the two ends. As DNA, the CDR3 is TGCGCCAGCCTGCTCACAGATACGCAGTATTTT. Amino acids: CASLLTDTQYF.

To note about this clonotype: Sequence at one end of the junction differs from germline and may be a read error. The chain combines TRBV10-3 with TRBJ1-1, with D unresolved. There are 15 residues in the CDR3. The germline CDR1 and CDR2 sequences are ENHRY and SYGVKD. In DNA form, the CDR3 reads TGTGCCATCAGTGAAGGCAGAGAGGGTAGCACTGAAGCTTTGTTT. Protein: CAISEGREGSTEALF.

For the CDR3, the DNA is TGCAGCGTTGAAGGGGTCTTGGGAGATACGCAGTATTTT. Residues: CSVEGVLGDTQYF. V usage is TRBV29-1 and J usage is TRBJ2-3, with no clear D. This CDR3 spans 13 amino acids. Looked up from germline, CDR1 is SQVTM and CDR2 is ANQGSEA. Trimming cost V 1 base and J 5 bases, with 10 bases left between them.

CDR3 coding DNA: TGTGCCAGCAGCGTCGGCACTATGAACACTGAAGCTTTCTTT. This sequence encodes CASSVGTMNTEAFF. The chain employs TRBV7-2 and TRBJ1-1; D uncertain. Germline CDR1 SGHTA, CDR2 FQGNSA. Trimming took off 5 bases at V and 0 bases at J, with 10 bases between the two ends. CDR3 size: 14 residues. Variable domain in full (rest from reference TRBV7-2 and TRBJ1-1): GAGVSQSPSNKVTEKGKDVELRCDPISGHTALYWYRQSLGQGLEFLIYFQGNSAPDKSGLPSDRFSAERTGGSVSTLTIQRTQQEDSAVYLCASSVGTMNTEAFFGQGTRLTVV.

The chain has TRBV6-2 or TRBV6-3 and TRBJ2-1; possible D gene TRBD1, 5 bases. The germline CDR1 and CDR2 sequences are MNHEY and SVGEGT. The CDR3 sequence is 15 residues long. Trimming removed 2 bases at V and 7 bases at J, with 15 bases between. In DNA, the CDR3 is TGTGCCAGCAGTTACCCCACTCACAGGACGAATGAGCAGTTCTTC. Amino acid sequence: CASSYPTHRTNEQFF.

The chain employs TRBV9 and TRBJ2-5, with 8 positions matching TRBD2. The V segment lost 0 bases and the J segment 1 base; nucleotides outside the gene matches: 5. The CDR3 consists of 16 residues. CDR1 is SGDLS and CDR2 is YYNGEE in the germline V gene. The CDR3 sequence is CASSVEGSGTQETQYF. The CDR3 region has the DNA TGTGCCAGCAGCGTAGAAGGTAGCGGGACCCAAGAGACCCAGTACTTC.

The chain couples TRBV18 to TRBJ2-1, with 10 positions matching TRBD2. This CDR3 region has 16 residues. Per germline, CDR1 KGHSH and CDR2 LQKENI. V gave up 6 bases and J gave up 5 bases; unmatched junction bases: 10. The CDR3, as DNA: TGTGCCAGCTCTCCCCAGAGGACTAGCGGCAACAATGAGCAGTTCTTC. It encodes CASSPQRTSGNNEQFF.

The chain employs TRBV20-1 and TRBJ2-1, with D perhaps TRBD2 (6 bases). This CDR3 comprises 15 residues. Germline CDR1 is DFQATT and CDR2 is SNEGSKA (reference sequence). With 6 bases removed from V and 0 bases from J, the gap between germline ends came to 15 bases. CDR3 bases: TGCAGTGCCCTTGACCGGGACTTCTCCTACAATGAGCAGTTCTTC. This sequence encodes CSALDRDFSYNEQFF.

This clonotype was seen a few times. V is TRBV21-1 and J is TRBJ2-4; the tabulated D call, TRBD1, remains unverified against the DNA. The DNA matches TRBJ2-7 better at its end, which makes the J call doubtful. TRBV21-1 is tagged as a pseudogene. This CDR3 spans 17 amino acids. CDR3 protein: CASSKASPGQGCREQYF. The CDR3 DNA reads TGTGCCAGCAGCAAAGCCTCTCCGGGACAGGGATGTCGCGAGCAGTACTTC.

The chain has TRBV7-9 and TRBJ2-3; TRBD2 aligns across 10 bases. Trimming cost V 4 bases and J 2 bases; bases outside gene matches: 6. This CDR3 is 16 amino acids long. The germline V gene has CDR1 SEHNR and CDR2 FQNEAQ (reference sequence). The chain's CDR3 is CASSSPLAGVTDTQYF. DNA of the CDR3: TGTGCCAGCAGCTCGCCCCTAGCGGGGGTCACAGATACGCAGTATTTT.

A remark on this clonotype: This may be a read error, as it is one base from a much larger clone. The rearrangement links TRBV2 to TRBJ1-5; perhaps TRBD1 as D (6 bases). Germline loops: CDR1 SNHLY, CDR2 FYNNEI. This CDR3 has 15 residues. The CDR3 nucleotides read TGTGCCAGCAGTCCAGGGGTCTCGACGGGTCAGCCCGAGCATTTT. This encodes CASSPGVSTGQPEHF.

This chain connects TRBV30 to TRBJ1-2; 8 bases line up with TRBD1. The V segment lost 2 bases and the J segment 1 base; nucleotides outside the gene matches: 3. The CDR3 has 14 residues. The germline CDR1 and CDR2 sequences are GTSNPN and SVGIG (reference sequence). CDR3 DNA: TGTGCCTGGAGTAGGGGACAGGATAACTATGGCTACACCTTC. Protein: CAWSRGQDNYGYTF.

The chain links TRBV20-1 to TRBJ2-1; perhaps D is TRBD1 or TRBD2 (5 bases each). Per the germline V gene, CDR1 is DFQATT and CDR2 is SNEGSKA (reference sequence). V was cut by 0 bases and J by 6 bases, with 15 bases left in between. This CDR3 is 15 amino acids long. This CDR3 is CSARDRGRPSNEQFF. For the CDR3, the DNA is TGCAGTGCTAGAGATCGGGGACGACCTAGCAATGAGCAGTTCTTC.

The genes are TRBV6-6 and TRBJ2-2; 7 bases align to TRBD2. V lost 5 bases and J lost 1; bases outside the gene matches: 10. Germline CDR1 and CDR2: MNHNY and SVGAGI (reference sequence). The length of the CDR3 is 17 residues. This CDR3 reads CASSLLGGGLNTGELFF. In DNA form, the CDR3 reads TGTGCCAGCAGTCTCCTCGGCGGGGGACTGAACACCGGGGAGCTGTTTTTT.

The V and J genes are TRBV4-1 and TRBJ2-1; TRBD1 agrees at 8 bases. The CDR3 runs 15 residues. Germline lookup yields CDR1 MGHRA and CDR2 YSYEKL. V was pared by 6 bases and J by 5 bases, with 9 bases of the junction left unmatched. The CDR3 DNA follows: TGCGCCAGCAGGGGTACAGGGGGATTTAACAATGAGCAGTTCTTC. Translating it yields CASRGTGGFNNEQFF.

The chain employs TRBV12-3 or TRBV12-4 and TRBJ2-1, with TRBD2 identical over 8 bases. There are 14 residues in the CDR3. V lost 5 bases to trimming and J lost 8 bases; unmatched junction nucleotides: 8. CDR3 loop: CASSLGTSIDEQFF. The DNA of the CDR3 is TGTGCCAGCAGTCTAGGGACTAGTATCGATGAGCAGTTCTTC.

The chain recombines TRBV30 with TRBJ1-2; unclear D gene. Germline V lookup: CDR1 GTSNPN, CDR2 SVGIG (reference sequence). The CDR3 loop spans 14 amino acids. V lost 0 bases and J 2 bases, leaving 10 bases between the germline ends. The CDR3 loop is CAWSVKVTNYGYTF. The CDR3 nucleotides read TGTGCCTGGAGTGTTAAGGTCACCAACTATGGCTACACCTTC.

A few counts support this clonotype. J is TRBJ2-2 and V is TRBV28; 10 bases match TRBD1. The ends lost 7 bases at V and 1 base at J; junction bases unmatched: 6. The germline gives CDR1 MDHEN, CDR2 SYDVKM. The CDR3 has 16 amino acids. The DNA of the CDR3 is TGTGCCAGCATTAGGACAGGGGGATGGAACACCGGGGAGCTGTTTTTT. Protein sequence: CASIRTGGWNTGELFF.